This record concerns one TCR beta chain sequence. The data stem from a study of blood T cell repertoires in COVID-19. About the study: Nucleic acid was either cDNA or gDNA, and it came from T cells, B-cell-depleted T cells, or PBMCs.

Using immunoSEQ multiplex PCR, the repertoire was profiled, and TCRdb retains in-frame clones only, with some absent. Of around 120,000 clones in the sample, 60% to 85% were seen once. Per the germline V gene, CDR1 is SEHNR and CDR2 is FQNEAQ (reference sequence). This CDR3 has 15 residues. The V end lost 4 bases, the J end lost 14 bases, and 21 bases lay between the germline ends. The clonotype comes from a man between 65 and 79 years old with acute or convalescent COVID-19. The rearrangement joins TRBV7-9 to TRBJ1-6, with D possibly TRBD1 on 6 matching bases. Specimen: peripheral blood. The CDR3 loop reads CASSWTTGTAGSLHF. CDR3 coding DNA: TGTGCCAGCAGCTGGACGACAGGCACCGCCGGGTCCCTCCACTTT.